Below, 10 T cell receptor beta chains from the same sample are listed, as sequenced in a study of shared clonotypes between healthy human individuals. Naive CD8 cells, CD45RO-negative and positively selected for CCR7, excluded terminally differentiated effector memory CD45RA+ cells. Measured with immunoSEQ multiplex PCR; TCRdb has only the in-frame clones, and not every one. The sample contains about 2.2 million clones, around 95% of which appear only once. The specimen sequenced was naive CD8+ T cells from PBMCs. These receptor sequences come from a man between 18 and 29 years old in good health. Some clones in this sample may be carry-over from other donors' samples.

This chain uses TRBV6-5 with TRBJ2-7; D may be TRBD2 (5 bases). This CDR3 region has 16 residues. V was shortened by 0 bases and J by 5 bases, with 17 bases between the two germline ends. Germline lookup yields CDR1 MNHEY and CDR2 SVGAGI. CDR3 residues: CASSYSLAGPLDEQYF. DNA of the CDR3: TGTGCCAGCAGTTACTCCCTAGCCGGGCCTCTGGACGAGCAGTACTTC.

The chain employs TRBV19 and TRBJ2-7, with a tentative D call TRBD2 (6 bases). V dropped 5 bases and J dropped 6 bases, with 14 bases sitting between them. Germline assignment: CDR1 LNHDA and CDR2 SQIVND (reference sequence). This CDR3 contains 13 residues. This CDR3 is CASSLRLVGEQYF. The CDR3 coding sequence is TGTGCCAGTAGTCTACGACTAGTGGGCGAGCAGTACTTC. Filled out from reference TRBV19 and TRBJ2-7, the complete variable domain reads DGGITQSPKYLFRKEGQNVTLSCEQNLNHDAMYWYRQDPGQGLRLIYYSQIVNDFQKGDIAEGYSVSREKKESFPLTVTSAQKNPTAFYLCASSLRLVGEQYFGPGTRLTVT.

The V call is TRBV7-3, the J call TRBJ2-1; D is perhaps TRBD2 (6 bases). This CDR3 is built from 14 residues. Germline CDR1 and CDR2: SGHTA and FQGTGA. Trimming shortened V by 5 bases and J by 2 bases, and 10 bases separated the two germline ends. This chain's CDR3 is CASSISGPYNEQFF. As DNA, the CDR3 is TGTGCCAGCAGCATTAGCGGCCCCTACAATGAGCAGTTCTTC.

The CDR3: CASSIWAGANVLTF. The CDR3 DNA reads as TGTGCCAGTAGTATATGGGCTGGGGCCAACGTCCTGACTTTC. The chain is built from TRBV19 and TRBJ2-6; D is unclear. CDR1 and CDR2 from the germline V gene are LNHDA and SQIVND (reference sequence). The CDR3 contains 14 residues. Trimming stripped 2 bases from V and 2 bases from J, with 4 bases between.

The CDR3 bases are TGTGCCAGCAGCTTAGTTATGGGGGGGTCGACCTACGAGCAGTACTTC. Residues: CASSLVMGGSTYEQYF. The rearrangement joins TRBV11-2 to TRBJ2-7, with 7 bases matching TRBD2. Germline V CDR1 and CDR2: SGHAT, FQNNGV. CDR3 length equals 16 residues. V was pared by 1 base and J by 2 bases, with 8 bases of the junction left unmatched.

The chain recombines TRBV2 with TRBJ1-3; a weak D match, TRBD1 (6 bases). The CDR3 is made up of 14 amino acids. Germline V CDR1 and CDR2: SNHLY, FYNNEI. Deletions cut 9 bases from V and 0 bases from J, with 12 bases between. CDR3 region: CASQRTASGNTIYF. The CDR3 DNA sequence: TGTGCCAGTCAACGGACAGCCTCTGGAAACACCATATATTTT. Together with reference TRBV2 and TRBJ1-3, the CDR3 gives the full variable domain: EPEVTQTPSHQVTQMGQEVILRCVPISNHLYFYWYRQILGQKVEFLVSFYNNEISEKSEIFDDQFSVERPDGSNFTLKIRSTKLEDSAMYFCASQRTASGNTIYFGEGSWLTVV.

The chain uses TRBV5-5 and TRBJ1-1; D ambiguous. Germline CDR1 reads SGHKS; CDR2 reads YYEKEE (reference sequence). V was clipped by 0 bases and J by 14 bases, with 5 bases between them. This CDR3 contains 9 residues. The CDR3 is CASSLENFF. As DNA, the CDR3 is TGTGCCAGCAGCTTGGAAAACTTCTTT. Supplemented by reference TRBV5-5 and TRBJ1-1, the full variable domain reads DAGVTQSPTHLIKTRGQQVTLRCSPISGHKSVSWYQQVLGQGPQFIFQYYEKEERGRGNFPDRFSARQFPNYSSELNVNALLLGDSALYLCASSLENFFGQGTRLTVV.

This clone appeared once. The chain links TRBV19 to TRBJ2-7; 9 bases agree with TRBD2. Trimming took 5 bases from V and 1 from J; bases not matched to a gene: 6. The germline CDR1 and CDR2 sequences are LNHDA and SQIVND (reference sequence). The CDR3 spans 15 residues. The chain's CDR3 is CASSPHAGGSYEQYF. DNA of the CDR3: TGTGCCAGTAGTCCCCATGCGGGGGGGTCCTACGAGCAGTACTTC.

This chain links TRBV27 with TRBJ2-7; 7 bases are shared with TRBD1. Looked up from germline, CDR1 is MNHEY and CDR2 is SMNVEV (reference sequence). CDR3 length: 16 residues. V shed 5 bases and J 1 base; nucleotides not matched to a gene: 11. The CDR3 loop reads CASSPSKGARSYEQYF. The CDR3 nucleotides read TGTGCCAGCAGTCCTTCTAAGGGGGCTAGATCCTACGAGCAGTACTTC.

The V call is TRBV19, the J call TRBJ2-1; TRBD2 matches 9 bases. This CDR3 has 18 residues. V lost 1 base and J lost 4; bases outside the gene matches: 11. Germline CDR1 LNHDA, CDR2 SQIVND (reference sequence). In DNA, the CDR3 is TGTGCCAGTAGTATAGCAAAAATAGCGGGGGATATGTACAATGAGCAGTTCTTC. As protein: CASSIAKIAGDMYNEQFF.